These 21 T cell receptor beta chains originate from one sample sequenced in a study of glioma-infiltrating T cells. Using RNA template, CDR3s of TCR alpha and beta were amplified with iRepertoire arm-PCR. TCRdb used MiXCR to reprocess the multiplex PCR reads, holding one entry per CDR3 protein. In the table there are some 160,000 distinct CDR3 sequences, more than 35% of which are singletons. The sequenced sample was glioma tissue, nonneoplastic brain tissue, or PBMCs (not recorded which). The receptor source for this set is a human donor with low-grade glioma or glioblastoma, undergoing nonglioma brain surgery, or in good health (not recorded which).

About this clonotype itself: Given a much more abundant clone one base away, this may be a read error. The rearrangement joins TRBV20-1 to TRBJ1-3, with D hard to call. CDR3 length: 15 residues. Germline V lookup: CDR1 DFQATT, CDR2 SNEGSKA (reference sequence). The CDR3 sequence is CSDRTGGNSGNTIYF. Here the CDR3 DNA reads TGCAGTGATAGAACGGGCGGAAACTCTGGAAACACCATATATTTT.

The rearrangement joins TRBV7-9 to TRBJ2-7; no reliable D call. Germline loops: CDR1 SEHNR, CDR2 FQNEAQ (reference sequence). The CDR3 sequence is 12 residues long. The V end lost 5 bases, the J end lost 6 bases, and 11 bases lay between the germline ends. In nucleotides, the CDR3 is TGTGCCAGCAGCGCCCTGTCCGGCGAGCAGTACTTC. Translation gives CASSALSGEQYF.

This clonotype was picked up many times. V is TRBV28 and J is TRBJ2-7, with 7 bases lining up with TRBD1. The V gene end was trimmed by 7 bases and the J gene end by 5 bases; junction bases not matched to a gene: 5. The germline CDR1 and CDR2 sequences are MDHEN and SYDVKM. This CDR3 has 12 amino acids. CDR3 amino acids: CASMDRLDEQYF. The CDR3 DNA follows: TGTGCCAGCATGGACAGGCTTGACGAGCAGTACTTC.

This clonotype appeared many times. The V and J genes are TRBV6-1 and TRBJ1-1, with TRBD1 as a possible D gene (5 bases). V dropped 0 bases and J dropped 0 bases, with 5 bases sitting between them. CDR1 MNHNS and CDR2 SASEGT come from the germline V gene. The CDR3 spans 14 residues. CDR3 coding DNA: TGTGCCAGCAGTGAAGCGGGGGTGAACACTGAAGCTTTCTTT. This sequence encodes CASSEAGVNTEAFF.

This clonotype was recorded many times. The J gene is TRBJ2-3, the V gene TRBV11-2, with D unclear. The CDR3 runs to 15 residues. V was trimmed by 0 bases and J by 7 bases, leaving 14 bases between them. The germline gives CDR1 SGHAT, CDR2 FQNNGV. CDR3 loop: CASSLDQAADYTQYF. DNA for the CDR3: TGTGCCAGCAGCTTAGATCAGGCAGCAGACTATACGCAGTATTTT.

The chain recombines TRBV6-1 with TRBJ2-5, with D possibly being TRBD2 (6 bases). The CDR3 totals 12 residues. The germline V and J ends were trimmed by 7 bases and 3 bases, with 9 bases remaining between them. Germline assignment: CDR1 MNHNS and CDR2 SASEGT. CDR3 DNA sequence: TGTGCCAGCACTAGCGCTAAAGAGACCCAGTACTTC. This sequence encodes CASTSAKETQYF.

This clonotype was detected a few times. The V call is TRBV27, the J call TRBJ2-6; tentative D call: TRBD1 (5 bases). The CDR3 consists of 18 residues. Trimming removed 6 bases at V and 0 bases at J, with 18 bases between. The germline gives CDR1 MNHEY, CDR2 SMNVEV (reference sequence). The CDR3 DNA follows: TGTGCCAGCAGATCATTCTACTCCAGGGACTCTGGGGCCAACGTCCTGACTTTC. This codes for CASRSFYSRDSGANVLTF.

This clonotype has just a few counts. The gene calls are TRBV2 and TRBJ1-6; D gene uncertain. CDR3 length equals 15 residues. The germline gives CDR1 SNHLY, CDR2 FYNNEI. V lost 2 bases, J lost 8 bases, and 13 bases lay in between. In DNA form, the CDR3 reads TGTGCCAGCAGTGAAACCGGGAGGGAGGATTCACCCCTCCACTTT. This codes for CASSETGREDSPLHF.

This clonotype was picked up a small number of times. The rearrangement joins TRBV12-3 or TRBV12-4 to TRBJ1-1; possible D gene TRBD1, 5 bases. The V gene lost 6 bases and the J gene lost 7 bases, with 15 bases spanning the gap. CDR3 length equals 13 residues. The CDR3, as DNA: TGTGCCAGCAGCCTGGAAGGGGCTAGTGAAGCTTTCTTT. Encoded protein: CASSLEGASEAFF.

This clonotype was recorded many times. The chain joins TRBV4-1 to TRBJ2-7; D uncertain. The CDR3 is made up of 13 amino acids. Per the germline V gene, CDR1 is MGHRA and CDR2 is YSYEKL. The V end was cut by 0 bases, the J end by 4 bases, with 7 bases between. For the CDR3, the DNA is TGCGCCAGCAGCCAAGATCTCGGGTACGAGCAGTACTTC. Translating gives CASSQDLGYEQYF.

This clonotype was recorded many times. The rearrangement uses TRBV28 and TRBJ1-5; D unclear. Trimming removed 0 bases from V and 0 bases from J, with 9 bases in between. Germline V gene sequence: CDR1 MDHEN, CDR2 SYDVKM. This CDR3 region has 16 residues. DNA for the CDR3: TGTGCCAGCAGTTTATGGAGGACGGATAGCAATCAGCCCCAGCATTTT. It translates to CASSLWRTDSNQPQHF.

As for this clonotype: A much larger clone lies a single base off, so this may be a read error. The chain is built from TRBV19 and TRBJ1-1; D is undetermined. Germline loops: CDR1 LNHDA, CDR2 SQIVND (reference sequence). CDR3 size: 11 residues. This CDR3 reads CASSILTEALF. DNA for the CDR3: TGTGCCAGTAGTATACTGACTGAAGCTTTATTT.

The chain uses TRBV29-1 and TRBJ1-2, with D uncertain. Germline V gene sequence: CDR1 SQVTM, CDR2 ANQGSEA. The CDR3 covers 12 residues. V lost 6 bases and J lost 6, with 14 bases in between. CDR3 region: CSVARGQDGYTF. The CDR3 DNA reads as TGCAGCGTCGCCCGAGGGCAGGATGGCTACACCTTC. Together with reference TRBV29-1 and TRBJ1-2, the CDR3 gives the full variable domain: SAVISQKPSRDICQRGTSLTIQCQVDSQVTMMFWYRQQPGQSLTLIATANQGSEATYESGFVIDKFPISRPNLTFSTLTVSNMSPEDSSIYLCSVARGQDGYTFGSGTRLTVV.

This clonotype has ten or more counts. The V call is TRBV20-1, the J call TRBJ1-5; D call uncertain. V lost 0 bases and J 1 base, leaving 10 bases between the germline ends. CDR1 is DFQATT and CDR2 is SNEGSKA in the germline V gene (reference sequence). This CDR3 comprises 15 residues. CDR3 sequence: CSARELGGSNQPQHF. CDR3 nucleotide sequence: TGCAGTGCTAGAGAATTGGGAGGAAGCAATCAGCCCCAGCATTTT.

This clonotype was recorded once. This chain uses TRBV2 with TRBJ2-6; D is unresolved. V was shortened by 4 bases and J by 2 bases, with 6 bases between the two germline ends. CDR3 length: 14 residues. The germline V gene has CDR1 SNHLY and CDR2 FYNNEI. CDR3 DNA sequence: TGTGCCAGCAGTGTTGGGACTGGGGCCAACGTCCTGACTTTC. Translating it yields CASSVGTGANVLTF. The full variable domain, with the rest looked up from reference TRBV2 and TRBJ2-6, is EPEVTQTPSHQVTQMGQEVILRCVPISNHLYFYWYRQILGQKVEFLVSFYNNEISEKSEIFDDQFSVERPDGSNFTLKIRSTKLEDSAMYFCASSVGTGANVLTFGAGSRLTVL.

As regards this clonotype: A read error may explain this, as a much larger clone is one base away. The chain couples TRBV7-9 to TRBJ2-2, with a tentative D call TRBD2 (6 bases). This CDR3 is built from 13 residues. Germline V gene data show CDR1 as SEHNR and CDR2 as FQNEAQ (reference sequence). The CDR3 DNA reads TGTGCCAGCAGTCCTAGCTACACCGGGGGGCTGTTTTTT. Protein: CASSPSYTGGLFF.

The chain's CDR3 is CASSTLAGVNQPQHF. Here the CDR3 DNA reads TGTGCCAGCTCAACACTGGCAGGGGTTAACCAGCCCCAGCATTTT. The chain combines TRBV18 with TRBJ1-5; possibly TRBD1 for D (6 bases). CDR3 length: 15 residues. The germline CDR1 and CDR2 sequences are KGHSH and LQKENI. The V and J ends lost 5 bases and 7 bases respectively, with 18 bases between them.

The chain has TRBV12-3 or TRBV12-4 and TRBJ2-7, with unresolved D. This CDR3 comprises 15 residues. Trimming took off 0 bases at V and 2 bases at J, with 11 bases between the two ends. The CDR3 loop is CASSLASRIPYEQYF. CDR3 nucleotide sequence: TGTGCCAGCAGTTTAGCGAGCCGGATCCCCTACGAGCAGTACTTC.

As to this clonotype: A much larger clone lies a single base off, so this may be a read error. The genes are TRBV7-2 and TRBJ1-3; D is uncertain. The CDR3 totals 15 residues. Trimming left V 1 base short and J 1 base short, with 8 bases between. In germline, CDR1 is SGHTA, CDR2 FQGNSA. The CDR3 nucleotides read TGTGCCAGCAGCTTAGGTACGGCTTCTGGAAACACCATATATTTT. It yields the protein CASSLGTASGNTIYF.

This clonotype was detected ten times or more. The chain is built from TRBV27 and TRBJ1-6; D uncertain. The CDR3 is 14 amino acids. From germline, CDR1 is MNHEY and CDR2 SMNVEV (reference sequence). The V gene lost 0 bases and the J gene lost 6 bases, with 6 bases spanning the gap. CDR3 nucleotide sequence: TGTGCCAGCAGTTTATCGGGCAGTAATTCACCCCTCCACTTT. Translation gives CASSLSGSNSPLHF.

Points on this clonotype: The junction departs from the called germline gene at one end, perhaps through a read error. The J gene is TRBJ2-3, the V gene TRBV3-1; 10 bases match TRBD2. Looked up from germline, CDR1 is LGHDT and CDR2 is YNNKEL (reference sequence). The CDR3 has 15 amino acids. CDR3 DNA sequence: TGTGCCAGCAGCCAGCTTTCAGCGGGAGGGGATACGAAGTATTTT. This translates into CASSQLSAGGDTKYF.